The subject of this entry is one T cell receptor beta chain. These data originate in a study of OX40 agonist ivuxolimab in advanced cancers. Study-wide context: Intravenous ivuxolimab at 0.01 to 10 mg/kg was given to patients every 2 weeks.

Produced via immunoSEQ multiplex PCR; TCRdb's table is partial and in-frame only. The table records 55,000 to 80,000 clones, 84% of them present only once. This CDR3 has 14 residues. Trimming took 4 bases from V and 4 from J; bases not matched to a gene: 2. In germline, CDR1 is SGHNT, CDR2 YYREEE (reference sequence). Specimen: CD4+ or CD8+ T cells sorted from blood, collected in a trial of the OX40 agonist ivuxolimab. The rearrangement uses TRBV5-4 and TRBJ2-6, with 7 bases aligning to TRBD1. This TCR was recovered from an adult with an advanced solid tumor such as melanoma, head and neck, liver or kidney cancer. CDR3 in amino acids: CASSLQGGANVLTF. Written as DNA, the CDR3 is TGTGCCAGCAGCCTACAGGGGGGGGCCAACGTCCTGACTTTC.